This TCR beta chain was recovered during a study of molecular identifiers for immune sequencing clone quantification. Broader study findings: The share of molecules held by clones above 20 RNA copies was over 97% in effector cells and under 1% in naive cells.

The CDR3 has 15 residues. Trimming removed 4 bases from V and 5 bases from J, with 18 bases in between. Germline lookup yields CDR1 SGHRS and CDR2 YFSETQ. Researchers sorted naive CD8 T cells as cells that were CD8+CD4-CCR7+CD45RA+. Libraries of bulk TCR were made by previously described methods (with listed TCR primers). In TCRdb, the PCR reads were re-called with MiXCR into one record per CDR3 protein. Of more than 450,000 distinct CDR3 sequences in the sample, about a quarter were seen once. Remarks on this clonotype: Its matching antigen is unknown. With a much larger clone just one base away, this may be a read error.

The chain carries TRBV5-1 and TRBJ2-5; D possibly corresponds to TRBD1 (6 bases). The sequence came from a human donor in good health. Some libraries in this study had Jurkat cell RNA spiked in. The sample taken for sequencing was naive CD8+ T cells from blood, with Jurkat cell RNA spiked in. Subset in this sample: FACS-sorted CD8+CD4-CCR7+CD45RA+ naive T cells. The CDR3 region has the DNA TGCGCCAGCAGCCTGGGGGCGGGCTCCTTTGAGACCCAGTACTTC. This sequence encodes CASSLGAGSFETQYF. The whole variable domain, filled in from reference TRBV5-1 and TRBJ2-5, reads KAGVTQTPRYLIKTRGQQVTLSCSPISGHRSVSWYQQTPGQGLQFLFEYFSETQRNKGNFPGRFSGRQFSNSRSEMNVSTLELGDSALYLCASSLGAGSFETQYFGPGTRLLVL.